This section outlines one T cell receptor (beta chain) sequence together with its context. Antigen specificity is unknown. The CDR3 runs 16 residues. Germline-derived CDR1 and CDR2 are SGHNT and YYREEE (reference sequence). Trimming cost V 4 bases and J 6 bases; bases outside gene matches: 7. The source of the sample is a study of cytomegalovirus exposure and HLA in healthy donors. Overall study results and limits: The only immune exposure information that was available was CMV serostatus. Association with HLA alleles at 0.05 false discovery rate was found for around 17,000 TCR beta sequences in a later analysis. In a later analysis, TCR beta V- and J-gene trimming was associated with a missense DCLRE1C variant.

Vbeta (60) and Jbeta (13) primers were used in the PCR. The assay was immunoSEQ multiplex PCR, and TCRdb's table has in-frame clones only and misses some. The profile shows about 180,000 clones, roughly 80% of them singletons. The source is a male donor in good health and CMV-seronegative. The chain recombines TRBV5-4 with TRBJ1-6, with 10 bases fitting TRBD1. The sequenced sample was PBMCs. CDR3 bases: TGTGCCAGCAGCCGTGGTGGGACAGGGGCTAATTCACCCCTCCACTTT. It encodes CASSRGGTGANSPLHF.